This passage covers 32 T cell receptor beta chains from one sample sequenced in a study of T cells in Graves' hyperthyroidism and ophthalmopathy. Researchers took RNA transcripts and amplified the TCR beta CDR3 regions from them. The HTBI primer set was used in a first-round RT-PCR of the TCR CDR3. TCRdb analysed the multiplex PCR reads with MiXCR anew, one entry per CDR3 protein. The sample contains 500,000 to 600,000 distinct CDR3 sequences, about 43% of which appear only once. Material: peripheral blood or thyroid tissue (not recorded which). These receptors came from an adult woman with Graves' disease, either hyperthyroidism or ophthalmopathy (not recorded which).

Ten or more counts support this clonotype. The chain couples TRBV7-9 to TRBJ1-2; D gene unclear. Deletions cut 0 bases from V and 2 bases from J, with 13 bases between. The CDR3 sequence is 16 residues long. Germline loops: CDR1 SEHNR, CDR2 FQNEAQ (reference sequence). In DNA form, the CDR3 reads TGTGCCAGCAGCTTAGCTCGCCAGGACGTGAACTATGGCTACACCTTC. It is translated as CASSLARQDVNYGYTF.

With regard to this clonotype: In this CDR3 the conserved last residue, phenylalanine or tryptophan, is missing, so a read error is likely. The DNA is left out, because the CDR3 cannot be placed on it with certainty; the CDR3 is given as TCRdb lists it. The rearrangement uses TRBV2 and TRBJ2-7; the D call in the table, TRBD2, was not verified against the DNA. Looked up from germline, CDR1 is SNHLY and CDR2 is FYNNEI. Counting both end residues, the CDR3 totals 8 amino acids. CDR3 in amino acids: CASSEGTS.

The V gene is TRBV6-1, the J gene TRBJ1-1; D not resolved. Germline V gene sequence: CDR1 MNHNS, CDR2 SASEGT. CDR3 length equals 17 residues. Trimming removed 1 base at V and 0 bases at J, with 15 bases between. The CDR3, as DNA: TGTGCCAGCAGTGAAGTGGCTAGCGGGAGAATGAACACTGAAGCTTTCTTT. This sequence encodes CASSEVASGRMNTEAFF.

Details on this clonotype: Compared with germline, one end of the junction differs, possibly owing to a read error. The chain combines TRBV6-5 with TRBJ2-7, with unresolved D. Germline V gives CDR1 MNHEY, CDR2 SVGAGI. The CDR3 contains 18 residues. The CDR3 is CAGSYSNRAPSSFYEQYF. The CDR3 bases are TGTGCCGGCAGTTATAGTAACCGCGCCCCTTCATCCTTTTACGAGCAGTACTTC.

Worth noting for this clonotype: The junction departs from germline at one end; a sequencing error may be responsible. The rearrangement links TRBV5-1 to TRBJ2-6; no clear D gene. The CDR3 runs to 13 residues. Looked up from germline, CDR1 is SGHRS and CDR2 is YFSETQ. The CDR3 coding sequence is TGCACCAGCAGCTTTTCTGGGGCCAACGTCCTGACTTTC. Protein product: CTSSFSGANVLTF.

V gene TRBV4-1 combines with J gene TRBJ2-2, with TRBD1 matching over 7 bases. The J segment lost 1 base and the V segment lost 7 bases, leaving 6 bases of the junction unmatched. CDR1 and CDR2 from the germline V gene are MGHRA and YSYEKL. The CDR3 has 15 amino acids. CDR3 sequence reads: CASTHRQGNTGELFF. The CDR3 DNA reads TGCGCCAGCACCCACAGACAGGGGAACACCGGGGAGCTGTTTTTT.

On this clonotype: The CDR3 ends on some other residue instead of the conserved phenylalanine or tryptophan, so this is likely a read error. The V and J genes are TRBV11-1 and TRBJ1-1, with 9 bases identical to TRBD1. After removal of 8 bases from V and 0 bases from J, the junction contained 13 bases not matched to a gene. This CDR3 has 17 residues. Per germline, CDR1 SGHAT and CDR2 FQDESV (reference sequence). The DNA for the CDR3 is TGTGCCAGCTTAGATGACGACAGGGGGATGTTGAACACTGAAGCTTTCTCT. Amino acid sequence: CASLDDDRGMLNTEAFS.

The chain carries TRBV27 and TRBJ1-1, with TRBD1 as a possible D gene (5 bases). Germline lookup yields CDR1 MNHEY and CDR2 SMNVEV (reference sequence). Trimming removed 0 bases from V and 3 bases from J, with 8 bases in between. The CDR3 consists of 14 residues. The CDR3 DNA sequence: TGTGCCAGCAGTTTATCAGGGGCGTACACTGAAGCTTTCTTT. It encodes CASSLSGAYTEAFF.

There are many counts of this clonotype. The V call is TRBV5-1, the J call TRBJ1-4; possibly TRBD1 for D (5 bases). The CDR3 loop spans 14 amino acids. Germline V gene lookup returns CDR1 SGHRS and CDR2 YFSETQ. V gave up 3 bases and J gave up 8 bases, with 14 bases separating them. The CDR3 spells CASSSRGWKEKLFF. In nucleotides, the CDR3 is TGCGCCAGCAGCTCTCGGGGGTGGAAGGAAAAACTGTTTTTT.

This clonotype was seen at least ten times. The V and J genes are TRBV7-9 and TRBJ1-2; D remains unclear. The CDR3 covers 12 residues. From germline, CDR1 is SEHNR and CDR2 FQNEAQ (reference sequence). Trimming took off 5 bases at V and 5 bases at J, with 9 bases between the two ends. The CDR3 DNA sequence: TGTGCCAGCAGCGCATTGTCTTATGGCTACACCTTC. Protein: CASSALSYGYTF.

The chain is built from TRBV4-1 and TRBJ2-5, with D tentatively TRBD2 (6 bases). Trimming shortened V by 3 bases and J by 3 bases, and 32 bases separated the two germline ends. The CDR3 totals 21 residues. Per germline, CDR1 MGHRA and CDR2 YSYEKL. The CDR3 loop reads CASSHPIEGTRGGGPKETQYF. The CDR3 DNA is TGCGCCAGCAGCCACCCTATTGAGGGGACGAGAGGTGGAGGGCCAAAAGAGACCCAGTACTTC.

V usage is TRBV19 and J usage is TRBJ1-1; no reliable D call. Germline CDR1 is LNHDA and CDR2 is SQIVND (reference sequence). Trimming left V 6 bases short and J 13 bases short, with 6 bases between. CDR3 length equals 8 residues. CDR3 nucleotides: TGTGCCAGTAGGAAGGGTTTCTTT. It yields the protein CASRKGFF.

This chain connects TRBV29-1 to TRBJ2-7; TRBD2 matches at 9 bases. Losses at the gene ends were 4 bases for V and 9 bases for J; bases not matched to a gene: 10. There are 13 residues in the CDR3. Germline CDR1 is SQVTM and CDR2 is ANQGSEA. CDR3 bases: TGCAGCGTTGCCCTAGCGGGGCTCGGAAGGCAGTACTTC. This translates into CSVALAGLGRQYF.

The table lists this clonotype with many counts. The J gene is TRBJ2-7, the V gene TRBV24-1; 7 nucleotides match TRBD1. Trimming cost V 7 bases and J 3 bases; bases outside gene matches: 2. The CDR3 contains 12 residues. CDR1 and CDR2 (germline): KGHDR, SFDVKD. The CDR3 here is CATRGDSYEQYF. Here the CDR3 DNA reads TGTGCCACCAGAGGGGACAGCTACGAGCAGTACTTC.

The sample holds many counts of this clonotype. The CDR3 sequence: CASSLGWTEAFF. The CDR3, as DNA: TGTGCCAGCAGCTTAGGTTGGACTGAAGCTTTCTTT. The chain is built from TRBV5-4 and TRBJ1-1, with D unclear. This CDR3 has 12 residues. V gave up 2 bases and J gave up 5 bases, with 7 bases separating them. The germline V gene has CDR1 SGHNT and CDR2 YYREEE (reference sequence).

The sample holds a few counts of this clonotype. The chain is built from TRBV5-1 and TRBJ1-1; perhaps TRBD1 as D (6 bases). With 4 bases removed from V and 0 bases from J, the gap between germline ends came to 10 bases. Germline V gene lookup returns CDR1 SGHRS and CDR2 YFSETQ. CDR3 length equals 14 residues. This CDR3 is CASSANRVNTEAFF. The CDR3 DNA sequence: TGCGCCAGCAGCGCCAACAGGGTGAACACTGAAGCTTTCTTT.

CDR3 in amino acids: CASSLKGDTQYF. DNA of the CDR3: TGTGCCAGCAGCTTGAAAGGGGATACGCAGTATTTT. This rearrangement joins TRBV7-9 to TRBJ2-3; D gene uncertain. From germline, CDR1 is SEHNR and CDR2 FQNEAQ (reference sequence). The CDR3 totals 12 residues. V lost 3 bases, J lost 6 bases, and 7 bases lay in between.

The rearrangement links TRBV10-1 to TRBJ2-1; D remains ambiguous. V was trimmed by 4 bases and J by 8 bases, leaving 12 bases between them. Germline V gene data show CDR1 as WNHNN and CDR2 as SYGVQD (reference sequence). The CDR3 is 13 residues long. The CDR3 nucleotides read TGCGCCAGCAGTGGGTCCCTGTACCATGAGCAGTTCTTC. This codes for CASSGSLYHEQFF.

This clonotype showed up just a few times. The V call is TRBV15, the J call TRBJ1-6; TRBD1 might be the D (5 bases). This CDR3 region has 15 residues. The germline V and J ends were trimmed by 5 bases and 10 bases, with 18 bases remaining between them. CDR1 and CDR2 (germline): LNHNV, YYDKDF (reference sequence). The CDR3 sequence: CATSALGGVVSPLHF. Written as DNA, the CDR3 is TGTGCCACCAGCGCCCTCGGGGGTGTAGTGTCACCCCTCCACTTT.

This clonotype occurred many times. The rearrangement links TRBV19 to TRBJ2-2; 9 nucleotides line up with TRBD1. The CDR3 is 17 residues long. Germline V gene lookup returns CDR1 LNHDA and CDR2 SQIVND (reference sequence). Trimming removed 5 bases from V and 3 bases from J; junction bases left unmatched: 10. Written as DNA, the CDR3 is TGTGCCAGTAGTGCCACCGGGACAGGGATCTACACCGGGGAGCTGTTTTTT. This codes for CASSATGTGIYTGELFF. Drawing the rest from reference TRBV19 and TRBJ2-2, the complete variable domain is DGGITQSPKYLFRKEGQNVTLSCEQNLNHDAMYWYRQDPGQGLRLIYYSQIVNDFQKGDIAEGYSVSREKKESFPLTVTSAQKNPTAFYLCASSATGTGIYTGELFFGEGSRLTVL.

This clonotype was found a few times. This CDR3 reads CASSLDRGAETQYF. CDR3 DNA: TGTGCCAGCAGCTTAGATCGGGGGGCGGAGACCCAGTACTTC. The chain couples TRBV7-2 to TRBJ2-5; weak D call: TRBD2 (7 bases). This CDR3 comprises 14 residues. In germline, CDR1 is SGHTA, CDR2 FQGNSA. V lost 1 base, J lost 5 bases, and 11 bases lay in between.

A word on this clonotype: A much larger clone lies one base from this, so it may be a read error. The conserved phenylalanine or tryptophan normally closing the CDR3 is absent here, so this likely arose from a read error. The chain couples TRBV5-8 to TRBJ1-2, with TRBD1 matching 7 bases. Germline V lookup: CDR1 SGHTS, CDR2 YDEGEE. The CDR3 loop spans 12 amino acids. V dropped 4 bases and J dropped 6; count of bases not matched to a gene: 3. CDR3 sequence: CASSIDRDGYTL. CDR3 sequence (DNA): TGTGCCAGCAGCATAGACAGGGATGGCTACACCCTC.

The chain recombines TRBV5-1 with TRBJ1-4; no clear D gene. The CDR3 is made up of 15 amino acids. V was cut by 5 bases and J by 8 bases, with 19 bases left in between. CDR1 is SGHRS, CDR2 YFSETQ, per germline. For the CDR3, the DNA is TGCGCCAGCAGTACCGAAGAGGCCGGTGGGGAAAAACTGTTTTTT. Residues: CASSTEEAGGEKLFF. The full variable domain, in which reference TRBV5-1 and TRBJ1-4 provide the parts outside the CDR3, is KAGVTQTPRYLIKTRGQQVTLSCSPISGHRSVSWYQQTPGQGLQFLFEYFSETQRNKGNFPGRFSGRQFSNSRSEMNVSTLELGDSALYLCASSTEEAGGEKLFFGSGTQLSVL.

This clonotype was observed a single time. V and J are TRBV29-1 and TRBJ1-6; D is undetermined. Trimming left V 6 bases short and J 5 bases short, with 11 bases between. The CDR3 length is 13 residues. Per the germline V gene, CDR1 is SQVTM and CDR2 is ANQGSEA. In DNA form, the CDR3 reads TGCAGCGTCTCTGGACCGAATAATTCACCCCTCCACTTT. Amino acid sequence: CSVSGPNNSPLHF.

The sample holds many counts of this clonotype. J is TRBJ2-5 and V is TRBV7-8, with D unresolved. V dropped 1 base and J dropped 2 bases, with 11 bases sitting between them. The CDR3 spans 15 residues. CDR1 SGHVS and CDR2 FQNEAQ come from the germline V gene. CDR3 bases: TGTGCCAGCAGCTTAGGATGGCAGGAGCAAGAGACCCAGTACTTC. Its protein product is CASSLGWQEQETQYF.

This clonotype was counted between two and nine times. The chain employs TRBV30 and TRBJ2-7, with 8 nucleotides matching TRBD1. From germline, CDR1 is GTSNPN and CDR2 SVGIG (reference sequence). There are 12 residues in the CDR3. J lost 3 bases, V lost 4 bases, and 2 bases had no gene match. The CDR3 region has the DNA TGTGCCTGGACCGGACAGGGCTACGAGCAGTACTTC. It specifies CAWTGQGYEQYF.

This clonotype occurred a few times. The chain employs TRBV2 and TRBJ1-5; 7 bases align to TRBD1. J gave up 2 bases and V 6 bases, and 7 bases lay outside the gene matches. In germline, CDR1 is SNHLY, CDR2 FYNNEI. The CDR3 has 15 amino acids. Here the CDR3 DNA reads TGTGCCAGCAGGGTACAGGGGTTGGGCAATCAGCCCCAGCATTTT. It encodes CASRVQGLGNQPQHF.

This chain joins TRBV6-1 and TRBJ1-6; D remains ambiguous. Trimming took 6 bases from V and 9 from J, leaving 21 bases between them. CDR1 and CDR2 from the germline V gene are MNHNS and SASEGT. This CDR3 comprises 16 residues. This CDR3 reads CASRPRLRVLSSPLHF. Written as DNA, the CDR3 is TGTGCCAGCAGGCCACGACTACGGGTTCTGAGTTCACCCCTCCACTTT.

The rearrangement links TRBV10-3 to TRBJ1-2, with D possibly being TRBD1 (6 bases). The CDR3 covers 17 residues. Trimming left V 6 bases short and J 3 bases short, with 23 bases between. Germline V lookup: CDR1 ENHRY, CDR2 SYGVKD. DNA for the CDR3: TGTGCCATCAGAGGGGGGAGCTTTCGGGACTCCGACTATGGCTACACCTTC. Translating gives CAIRGGSFRDSDYGYTF.

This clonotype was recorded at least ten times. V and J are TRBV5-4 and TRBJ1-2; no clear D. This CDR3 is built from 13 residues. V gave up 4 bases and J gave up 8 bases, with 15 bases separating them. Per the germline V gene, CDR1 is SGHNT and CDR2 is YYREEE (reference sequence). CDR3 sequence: CASSPSVNEGYTF. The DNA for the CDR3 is TGTGCCAGCAGCCCCTCGGTGAATGAGGGCTACACCTTC.

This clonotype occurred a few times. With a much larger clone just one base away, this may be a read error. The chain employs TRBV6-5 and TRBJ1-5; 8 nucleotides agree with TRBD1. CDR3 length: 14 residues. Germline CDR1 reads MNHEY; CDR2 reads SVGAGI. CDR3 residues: CASTQGQGNRPQHF. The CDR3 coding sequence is TGTGCCAGCACCCAAGGACAGGGCAATCGGCCCCAGCATTTT.

The CDR3 nucleotides read TGTGCCATCACCCCTAGCTCAAAAGGGGAGACCCAGTACTTC. It codes for CAITPSSKGETQYF. The J gene is TRBJ2-5, the V gene TRBV24-1; weak D call: TRBD2 (5 bases). The ends were cut back, 11 bases at V and 5 bases at J, with 20 bases in the middle. CDR3 length: 14 amino acids. Germline V gene lookup returns CDR1 KGHDR and CDR2 SFDVKD.